This T cell receptor beta chain appears in the sequencing data of a study of identical twins (dated by TCRdb to the mid-2010s). General notes on the study: The study deep-sequenced TCR alpha and beta repertoires from monozygotic twins, unrelated adults of various ages and cord blood to test whether fetal clonotypes persist. To rule out contamination, the twin experiments were replicated at different times with different library preparation protocols.

Ten or more counts support this clonotype. Its antigen target is currently unknown. Within one base of it there is no much larger clone, and no base qualities were kept. Study-wide conclusions, independent of this receptor: Invariant T cells such as MAIT and iNKT could partly confound zero-insertion analyses, though diverse VJ usage argued against this for most clonotypes. Because the same donors could not be followed over many years, the conclusions depended on cross-sectional statistical analysis. Out-of-frame TCR alpha sequences shared between twins showed an excess of low generation-probability sequences compared with coincidental sharing between unrelated individuals. Fewer insertions were carried by abundant cord blood beta clonotypes, a similar but weaker trend appeared in young adult naive repertoires, and no such trend appeared in memory repertoires. Excess twin sharing in beta out-of-frame sequences was weaker because fewer shared sequences lowered the signal-to-noise ratio. In monozygotic twins, out-of-frame TCR alpha sharing was systematically underestimated by recombination models, although the models agreed with sharing between unrelated individuals.

Every donor was a healthy Caucasian. Miltenyi CD45RO+ enrichment and human naive T-cell isolation kits were used to isolate memory (CD45RO+) and naive T cells from PBMC. Library preparation used 5' RACE. Instrument used: Illumina HiSeq 2000. Template switching introduced a universal primer binding site; the final cDNA contained a unique molecular identifier, enabling accurate counting of TCR cDNA molecules. First-strand cDNA for TCR alpha and beta chains was synthesized from specific primers in the conserved constant-segment region. To control for contamination, every cDNA library was double barcoded, receiving both a SMART-Mk sample barcode and Illumina barcodes. Two successive PCR steps introduced TruSeq adapter sequences along with Illumina sample barcodes. The Illumina HiSeq platform was used with custom primers to sequence TCR alpha and beta cDNA libraries. Per the source publication's procedure: Unique molecular identifiers were extracted from raw reads with MiGEC, and CDR3 positions were determined with MiXCR. For each individual, recombination models were inferred using an EM algorithm with the repgenHMM and IGoR tools. Shared clonotypes were analyzed with the tcR package in R, and sharing was normalized by the product of cloneset sizes. To study raw recombination without the effects of thymic and clonal selection, out-of-frame nonproductive sequences were analyzed. TCRdb reprocessed the public reads (quality trimming at Q25 with fastp, clone calling with MiXCR) and kept in-frame beta chains. For every CDR3 protein sequence, its rows merge into one entry that carries the most common genes and DNA. The V and J calls and clone size come from TCRdb's table, not from the authors' own analysis. This sample has around 160,000 distinct CDR3 sequences in its table, and around 3.5% of those were observed once. The top ten hold approximately 7.6% of the sample.

The sequence derives from a man aged 18 to 35 in good health. Source material: memory T cells sorted from blood. Interpreted using the paper, the cell subset or site label stands for: CD45RO+ enriched T cells.

In nucleotides, the sequence is TGTGCCAGCAGCATGGACAGGGTAGTCTCTGAAGCTTTCTTT. It encodes CASSMDRVVSEAFF. The chain couples TRBV12-3 or TRBV12-4 to TRBJ1-1, with 8 bases aligning to TRBD1. Measured from the cysteine to the phenylalanine, the CDR3 is 14 residues long. Solely the CDR3 DNA is kept, with 42 bases framed from the first base. Clipping removes 6 bases from V and 6 bases from J, with 9 as the unmatched junction base count.